This is a list of T cell receptor beta chains from one sample in a study of T-cell memory formation after mild COVID-19. TCRdb re-called the 5' RACE reads through MiXCR, storing one row per CDR3 protein. This table holds about 400,000 distinct CDR3 sequences, more than 15% found once. The sequencing sample was made of PBMCs or a T cell subset sorted from them (not recorded which). The receptors were gathered from a man in his late teens or twenties who had mild COVID-19 (a few samples of this study predate the infection). Cell type and time point are not known. Both conserved end residues are part of each CDR3. Each record gives: D gene, J gene, V gene, clone size, CDR3 DNA, CDR3 protein. The D gene is left open where the match is weak. Clone size is stated in some rows and not others, as once, few, many or a class when expanded.

d_call: TRBD1; j_call: TRBJ1-6; v_call: TRBV7-2; clone_size: -; cdr3_nt: TGTGCCAGCAGCCTCGACAGGGTGAGGTCACCCCTCCACTTT; cdr3_aa: CASSLDRVRSPLHF
d_call: TRBD1; j_call: TRBJ1-6; v_call: TRBV7-3; clone_size: few; cdr3_nt: TGTGCCAGCAGCTTAACGGAACGGGACAGTAAAATTTATAATTCACCCCTCCACTTT; cdr3_aa: CASSLTERDSKIYNSPLHF
d_call: -; j_call: TRBJ1-1; v_call: TRBV21-1; clone_size: few; cdr3_nt: TGTGCCAGCAGCAAAGAGGCAGGGGGCTACACTGAAGCTTTCTTT; cdr3_aa: CASSKEAGGYTEAFF
d_call: -; j_call: TRBJ2-3; v_call: TRBV7-2; clone_size: -; cdr3_nt: TGTGCCAGCAGCCCGACGGGGGTGAGGACAGATACGCAGTATTTT; cdr3_aa: CASSPTGVRTDTQYF
d_call: -; j_call: TRBJ1-3; v_call: TRBV27; clone_size: -; cdr3_nt: TGTGCCAGCAGTTTAGGGGGATTGGGAAACACCATATATTTT; cdr3_aa: CASSLGGLGNTIYF
d_call: -; j_call: TRBJ2-7; v_call: TRBV20-1; clone_size: few; cdr3_nt: TGCAGTGCGTCGCAGGGACCGGAACAGTACTTC; cdr3_aa: CSASQGPEQYF
d_call: TRBD1; j_call: TRBJ2-2; v_call: TRBV5-5; clone_size: few; cdr3_nt: TGTGCCAGCAGCTTGTATGGCAGGGGGAGTACCGGGGAGCTGTTTTTT; cdr3_aa: CASSLYGRGSTGELFF
d_call: -; j_call: TRBJ2-4; v_call: TRBV4-3; clone_size: many; cdr3_nt: TGCGCCAGCAGCCAAGCGGGAACGCTAGCCAAAAACATTCAGTACTTC; cdr3_aa: CASSQAGTLAKNIQYF
d_call: -; j_call: TRBJ2-7; v_call: TRBV7-2; clone_size: many; cdr3_nt: TGTGCCAGCAGCTCCCCCGGCGGCGGCTACGAGCAGTACTTC; cdr3_aa: CASSSPGGGYEQYF
d_call: -; j_call: TRBJ1-6; v_call: TRBV6-6; clone_size: once; cdr3_nt: TGTGCCAGCAGTTACAACGGCCCCTATAATTCACCCCTCCACTTT; cdr3_aa: CASSYNGPYNSPLHF
d_call: -; j_call: TRBJ1-2; v_call: TRBV7-9; clone_size: few; cdr3_nt: TGTGCCAGCAGCCCCCGCGGGGACGGCTACACCTTC; cdr3_aa: CASSPRGDGYTF
d_call: -; j_call: TRBJ2-3; v_call: TRBV7-9; clone_size: few; cdr3_nt: TGTGCCAGCAGCTTAGACGGGGGAGTGACAGATACGCAGTATTTT; cdr3_aa: CASSLDGGVTDTQYF
d_call: TRBD1; j_call: TRBJ2-3; v_call: TRBV7-8; clone_size: few; cdr3_nt: TGTGCCAGCAGCTGGACAGGGGAAAACACAGATACGCAGTATTTT; cdr3_aa: CASSWTGENTDTQYF
d_call: -; j_call: TRBJ2-6; v_call: TRBV4-3; clone_size: many; cdr3_nt: TGCGCCAGCAGCCAAGATGCCGGTACCGGGGCCAACGTCCTGACTTTC; cdr3_aa: CASSQDAGTGANVLTF
d_call: -; j_call: TRBJ1-2; v_call: TRBV18; clone_size: few; cdr3_nt: TGTGCCAGCTCACCAATCCCCCCGGGGGCTGACTATGGCTACACCTTC; cdr3_aa: CASSPIPPGADYGYTF
d_call: TRBD2; j_call: TRBJ2-1; v_call: TRBV25-1; clone_size: few; cdr3_nt: TGTGCCAGCAGTGATACTAGCGGGGGGGCACTCAATGAGCAGTTCTTC; cdr3_aa: CASSDTSGGALNEQFF
d_call: -; j_call: TRBJ2-2; v_call: TRBV7-9; clone_size: few; cdr3_nt: TGTGCCAGCAGCCGGTTGGGCAGGTCAGGCCCCGGGGAGCTGTTTTTT; cdr3_aa: CASSRLGRSGPGELFF
d_call: TRBD2; j_call: TRBJ2-1; v_call: TRBV7-3; clone_size: -; cdr3_nt: TGTGCCAGCAGCTTATCGCCTAGCGGGGGGGCCATGCATGAGCAGTTCTTC; cdr3_aa: CASSLSPSGGAMHEQFF
d_call: -; j_call: TRBJ2-1; v_call: TRBV5-1; clone_size: few; cdr3_nt: TGCGCCAGCAGACCGAGTCTAGACCGTGAGCAGTTCTTC; cdr3_aa: CASRPSLDREQFF
d_call: TRBD1; j_call: TRBJ1-2; v_call: TRBV9; clone_size: -; cdr3_nt: TGTGCCAGCAGCCCGCGGACAGGGATGGGATATGGCTACACCTTC; cdr3_aa: CASSPRTGMGYGYTF
d_call: -; j_call: TRBJ2-7; v_call: TRBV15; clone_size: few; cdr3_nt: TGTGCCACCAGCAGAGATCTCGCCGAGCAGTACTTC; cdr3_aa: CATSRDLAEQYF
d_call: TRBD1; j_call: TRBJ1-5; v_call: TRBV2; clone_size: few; cdr3_nt: TGTGCCAGCAGCCCGACAGGGAGCAATCAGCCCCAGCATTTT; cdr3_aa: CASSPTGSNQPQHF
d_call: -; j_call: TRBJ2-3; v_call: TRBV7-8; clone_size: few; cdr3_nt: TGTGCCAGCAGACCGCTTCGGGGGGCGGGGGATACGCAGTATTTT; cdr3_aa: CASRPLRGAGDTQYF
d_call: TRBD2; j_call: TRBJ2-3; v_call: TRBV7-9; clone_size: few; cdr3_nt: TGTGCCAGCAGCTCCTCGGGTAGCGGGGGTATAGATACGCAGTATTTT; cdr3_aa: CASSSSGSGGIDTQYF
d_call: TRBD2; j_call: TRBJ2-3; v_call: TRBV12-3/TRBV12-4; clone_size: -; cdr3_nt: TGTGCCAGCAGCCTTGGGACTAGCGATCTCACAGATACGCAGTATTTT; cdr3_aa: CASSLGTSDLTDTQYF
d_call: TRBD1; j_call: TRBJ2-2; v_call: TRBV4-3; clone_size: -; cdr3_nt: TGCGCCAGCAGCGAATACCCGACAGGGGGTCGTATCACCGGGGAGCTGTTTTTT; cdr3_aa: CASSEYPTGGRITGELFF
d_call: -; j_call: TRBJ2-3; v_call: TRBV7-2; clone_size: many; cdr3_nt: TGTGCCAGCAGCTTAGGACTCCCCCGGGTAGCTACGCAGTATTTT; cdr3_aa: CASSLGLPRVATQYF